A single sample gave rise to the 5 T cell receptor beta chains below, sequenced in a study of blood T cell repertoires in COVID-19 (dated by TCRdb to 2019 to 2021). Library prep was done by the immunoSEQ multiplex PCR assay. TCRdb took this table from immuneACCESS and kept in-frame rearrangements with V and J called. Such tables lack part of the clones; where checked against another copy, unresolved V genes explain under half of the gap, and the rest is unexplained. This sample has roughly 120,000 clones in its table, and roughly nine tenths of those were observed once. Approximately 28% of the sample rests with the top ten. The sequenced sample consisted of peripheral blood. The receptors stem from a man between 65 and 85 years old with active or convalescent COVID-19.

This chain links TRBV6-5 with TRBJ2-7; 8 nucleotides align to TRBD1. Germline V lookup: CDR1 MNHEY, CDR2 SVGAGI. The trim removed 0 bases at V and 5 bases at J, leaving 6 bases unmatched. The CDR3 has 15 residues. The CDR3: CASSYSYPGGNEQYF. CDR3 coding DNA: TGTGCCAGCAGTTACTCCTACCCAGGGGGCAACGAGCAGTACTTC.

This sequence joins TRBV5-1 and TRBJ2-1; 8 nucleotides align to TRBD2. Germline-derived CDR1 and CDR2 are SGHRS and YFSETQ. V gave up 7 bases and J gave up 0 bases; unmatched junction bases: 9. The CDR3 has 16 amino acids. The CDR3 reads CASGSGSGDSYNEQFF. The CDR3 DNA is TGCGCCAGCGGATCGGGTAGCGGGGACTCCTACAATGAGCAGTTCTTC. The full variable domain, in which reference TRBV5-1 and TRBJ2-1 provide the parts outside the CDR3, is KAGVTQTPRYLIKTRGQQVTLSCSPISGHRSVSWYQQTPGQGLQFLFEYFSETQRNKGNFPGRFSGRQFSNSRSEMNVSTLELGDSALYLCASGSGSGDSYNEQFFGPGTRLTVL.

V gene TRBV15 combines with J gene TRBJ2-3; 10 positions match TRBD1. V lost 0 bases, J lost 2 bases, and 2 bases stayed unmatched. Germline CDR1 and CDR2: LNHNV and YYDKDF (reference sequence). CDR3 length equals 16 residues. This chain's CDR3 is CATSREGQGNTDTQYF. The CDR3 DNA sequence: TGTGCCACCAGCAGAGAGGGACAGGGGAACACAGATACGCAGTATTTT. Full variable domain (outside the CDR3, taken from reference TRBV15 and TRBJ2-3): DAMVIQNPRYQVTQFGKPVTLSCSQTLNHNVMYWYQQKSSQAPKLLFHYYDKDFNNEADTPDNFQSRRPNTSFCFLDIRSPGLGDTAMYLCATSREGQGNTDTQYFGPGTRLTVL.

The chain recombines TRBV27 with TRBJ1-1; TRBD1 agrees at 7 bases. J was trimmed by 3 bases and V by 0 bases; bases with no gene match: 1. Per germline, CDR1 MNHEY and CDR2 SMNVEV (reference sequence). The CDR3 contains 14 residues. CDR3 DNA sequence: TGTGCCAGCAGTTTATCCACAGGGGACACTGAAGCTTTCTTT. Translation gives CASSLSTGDTEAFF.

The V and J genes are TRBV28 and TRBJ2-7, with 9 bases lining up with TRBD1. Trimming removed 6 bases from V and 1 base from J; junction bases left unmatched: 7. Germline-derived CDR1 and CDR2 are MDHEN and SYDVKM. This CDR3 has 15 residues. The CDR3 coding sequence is TGTGCCAGCAGAGCCCCCGGGACAGGGTCCTACGAGCAGTACTTC. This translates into CASRAPGTGSYEQYF.